One and the same sample provided the 14 T cell receptor beta chains below, sequenced in a study of type 1 regulatory T cells. Via MiXCR, TCRdb re-called the reads, giving one row per CDR3 protein. Of 80,000 to 100,000 distinct CDR3 sequences listed, around a third are singletons. Sequences were obtained from CD4+ T cells, either the whole sample or a sorted fraction (not recorded which). These receptors were collected from a human donor in good health.

This clonotype occurred many times. This rearrangement joins TRBV2 to TRBJ2-2, with 8 nucleotides matching TRBD1. Germline assignment: CDR1 SNHLY and CDR2 FYNNEI. The V segment lost 2 bases and the J segment 6 bases; nucleotides outside the gene matches: 5. This CDR3 comprises 15 residues. The CDR3 sequence: CASSELDRASGELFF. CDR3 coding DNA: TGTGCCAGCAGTGAATTGGACAGGGCTTCCGGGGAGCTGTTTTTT. Variable domain in full (rest from reference TRBV2 and TRBJ2-2): EPEVTQTPSHQVTQMGQEVILRCVPISNHLYFYWYRQILGQKVEFLVSFYNNEISEKSEIFDDQFSVERPDGSNFTLKIRSTKLEDSAMYFCASSELDRASGELFFGEGSRLTVL.

This chain links TRBV7-8 with TRBJ2-2; no clear D. This CDR3 is 16 amino acids long. With 2 bases removed from V and 6 bases from J, the gap between germline ends came to 16 bases. Germline V lookup: CDR1 SGHVS, CDR2 FQNEAQ. The CDR3 region is CASSLMWAPTAGELFF. The DNA for the CDR3 is TGTGCCAGCAGCTTAATGTGGGCGCCAACGGCCGGGGAGCTGTTTTTT.

The chain recombines TRBV30 with TRBJ2-7; 9 bases are a match to TRBD2. From germline, CDR1 is GTSNPN and CDR2 SVGIG (reference sequence). This CDR3 comprises 17 residues. V lost 2 bases to trimming and J lost 2 bases; unmatched junction nucleotides: 13. CDR3 region: CAWSPPPRLAATYEQYF. The CDR3, as DNA: TGTGCCTGGAGTCCACCCCCCAGACTAGCGGCAACCTACGAGCAGTACTTC.

This clonotype has ten or more counts. CDR3 DNA: TGTGCCAGCAGCCCCGGGACAGATACGCAGTATTTT. Protein: CASSPGTDTQYF. This chain uses TRBV28 with TRBJ2-3, with D uncertain. Per germline, CDR1 MDHEN and CDR2 SYDVKM. This CDR3 has 12 residues. V was shortened by 6 bases and J by 3 bases, with 7 bases between the two germline ends.

This clonotype was seen repeatedly, ten times or more. The chain links TRBV4-2 to TRBJ1-1, with a tentative D call TRBD1 (6 bases). V gave up 3 bases and J gave up 3 bases, with 11 bases separating them. The CDR3 contains 14 residues. Per germline, CDR1 LGHNA and CDR2 YNFKEQ. The CDR3 DNA sequence: TGTGCCAGCAGCCACAGGGGCGCTGACACTGAAGCTTTCTTT. Translation gives CASSHRGADTEAFF.

This clonotype appeared a few times. The V gene is TRBV2, the J gene TRBJ2-5; D remains unclear. There are 14 residues in the CDR3. Trimming removed 4 bases from V and 2 bases from J, with 11 bases in between. Germline V CDR1 and CDR2: SNHLY, FYNNEI. CDR3 amino acids: CASSVQRLQETQYF. In nucleotides, the CDR3 is TGTGCCAGCAGTGTTCAACGGCTACAAGAGACCCAGTACTTC.

The chain couples TRBV20-1 to TRBJ1-2; D uncertain. The CDR3 length is 12 residues. Trimming removed 0 bases from V and 6 bases from J, with 8 bases in between. CDR1 is DFQATT, CDR2 SNEGSKA, per germline (reference sequence). CDR3 in DNA: TGCAGTGCTAGAGAGGTTGTCAATGGCTACACCTTC. This sequence encodes CSAREVVNGYTF.

In its sample, this clonotype was seen a few times. CDR3: CASSLGRDDEQFF. The CDR3 DNA sequence: TGTGCCAGCAGCTTAGGCAGGGACGATGAGCAGTTCTTC. V and J are TRBV11-2 and TRBJ2-1; the D gene could be TRBD1 or TRBD2 (5 bases each). V was pared by 1 base and J by 8 bases, with 9 bases between. This CDR3 is 13 amino acids long. CDR1 is SGHAT, CDR2 FQNNGV, per germline.

The V gene is TRBV12-3 or TRBV12-4, the J gene TRBJ2-7, with a tentative D call TRBD1 (5 bases). The V gene lost 2 bases and the J gene lost 5 bases, with 22 bases spanning the gap. The CDR3 covers 17 residues. The CDR3 region is CASSLLPAGLLPDEQYF. CDR3 DNA sequence: TGTGCCAGCAGTTTACTCCCGGCAGGGCTTCTGCCCGACGAGCAGTACTTC.

The chain recombines TRBV11-2 with TRBJ2-7, with D possibly being TRBD2 (6 bases). The CDR3 totals 14 residues. Germline V gene sequence: CDR1 SGHAT, CDR2 FQNNGV. Trimming took 4 bases from V and 2 from J, leaving 12 bases between them. CDR3 nucleotide sequence: TGTGCCAGCAGCTCGATAGGCGGGACCTACGAGCAGTACTTC. This gives the protein CASSSIGGTYEQYF.

The gene calls are TRBV29-1 and TRBJ2-3; TRBD1 matches 8 bases. CDR1 and CDR2 from the germline V gene are SQVTM and ANQGSEA. The V segment lost 7 bases and the J segment 5 bases; nucleotides outside the gene matches: 8. CDR3 length: 13 amino acids. The CDR3 DNA reads as TGCAGCGGCCGACAGGGGCGCTTAGATACGCAGTATTTT. Translation gives CSGRQGRLDTQYF.

This clonotype came up a few times. The J gene is TRBJ2-1, the V gene TRBV5-5, with unresolved D. V dropped 0 bases and J dropped 0 bases, with 10 bases sitting between them. The CDR3 sequence is 16 residues long. From germline, CDR1 is SGHKS and CDR2 YYEKEE (reference sequence). Here the CDR3 reads CASSLVAIVSYNEQFF. DNA for the CDR3: TGTGCCAGCAGCTTGGTGGCAATCGTCTCCTACAATGAGCAGTTCTTC.

This clonotype was seen a few times. The V and J genes are TRBV11-2 and TRBJ2-1; 8 bases line up with TRBD2. The CDR3 covers 15 residues. Trimming cost V 5 bases and J 7 bases; bases outside gene matches: 10. Germline lookup yields CDR1 SGHAT and CDR2 FQNNGV. The CDR3, as DNA: TGTGCCAGCAGCACCCGAGCGGGAGCGGGGAATGAGCAGTTCTTC. Translating gives CASSTRAGAGNEQFF.

The rearrangement uses TRBV2 and TRBJ1-2; D uncertain. Trimming removed 4 bases from V and 6 bases from J, with 12 bases in between. The CDR3 runs 13 residues. CDR1 is SNHLY, CDR2 FYNNEI, per germline. This CDR3 is CASSASFQHGYTF. The CDR3 nucleotides read TGTGCCAGCAGTGCCTCATTCCAGCATGGCTACACCTTC.